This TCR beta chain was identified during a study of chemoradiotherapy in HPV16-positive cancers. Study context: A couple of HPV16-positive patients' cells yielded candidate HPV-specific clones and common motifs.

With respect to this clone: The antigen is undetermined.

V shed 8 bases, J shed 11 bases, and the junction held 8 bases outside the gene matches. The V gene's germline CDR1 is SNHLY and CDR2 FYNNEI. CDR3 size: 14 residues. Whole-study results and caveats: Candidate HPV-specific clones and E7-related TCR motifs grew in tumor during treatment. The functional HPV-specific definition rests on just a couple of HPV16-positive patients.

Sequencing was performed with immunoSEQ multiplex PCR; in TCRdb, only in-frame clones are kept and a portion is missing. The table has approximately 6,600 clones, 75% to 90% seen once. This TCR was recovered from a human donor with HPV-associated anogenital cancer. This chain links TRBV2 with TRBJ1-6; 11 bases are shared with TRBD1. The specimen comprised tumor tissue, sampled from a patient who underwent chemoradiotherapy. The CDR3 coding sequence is TGTGCCAGCGGGGACAGGGGGTCCGTTCCACCCCTCCACTTT. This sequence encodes CASGDRGSVPPLHF. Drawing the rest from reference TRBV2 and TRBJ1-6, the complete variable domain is EPEVTQTPSHQVTQMGQEVILRCVPISNHLYFYWYRQILGQKVEFLVSFYNNEISEKSEIFDDQFSVERPDGSNFTLKIRSTKLEDSAMYFCASGDRGSVPPLHFGNGTRLTVT.